This T cell receptor beta chain comes out of a study of regulatory T cells in long-lasting Graves disease. Arm-PCR of CDR3 regions with iRepertoire HTBI primers generated TCR beta libraries. From the multiplex PCR reads, TCRdb called clonotypes with MiXCR, one entry per CDR3 protein. This table has a few hundred thousand distinct CDR3 sequences, over 15% appearing once. Time point specified: newly diagnosed GD, antithyroid drugs for less than 3 months. The authors made the TCR library using RNA they extracted from PBMCs. Germline-derived CDR1 and CDR2 are SGHRS and YFSETQ. The CDR3 contains 16 residues. With V trimmed by 4 bases and J by 2 bases, 7 bases remained unmatched. This same sample was also part of a study on T cells in Graves' hyperthyroidism and ophthalmopathy. This second report adds: The TCR CDR3 was amplified in a first-round RT-PCR using the HTBI primer set.

The TCR originated in a man aged 40-49 years with Graves disease. Sample: peripheral blood mononuclear cells (PBMCs), taken at new diagnosis, from a patient treated with antithyroid drugs. The J gene is TRBJ2-2, the V gene TRBV5-1; 8 bases align to TRBD2. CDR3 in amino acids: CASSRSGGRNTGELFF. As DNA, the CDR3 is TGCGCCAGCAGCAGGAGCGGGGGCCGAAACACCGGGGAGCTGTTTTTT.